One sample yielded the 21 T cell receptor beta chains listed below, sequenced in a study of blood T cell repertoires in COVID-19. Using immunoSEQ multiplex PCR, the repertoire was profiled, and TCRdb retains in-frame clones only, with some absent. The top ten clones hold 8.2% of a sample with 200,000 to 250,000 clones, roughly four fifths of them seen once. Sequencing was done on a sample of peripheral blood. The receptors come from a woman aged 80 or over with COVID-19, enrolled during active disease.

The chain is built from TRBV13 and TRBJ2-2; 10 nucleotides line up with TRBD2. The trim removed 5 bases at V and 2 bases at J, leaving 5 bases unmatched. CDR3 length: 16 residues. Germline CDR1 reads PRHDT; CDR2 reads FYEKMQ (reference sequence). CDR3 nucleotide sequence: TGTGCCAGCAGCATAACTAGCGGGGCTAACACCGGGGAGCTGTTTTTT. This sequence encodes CASSITSGANTGELFF.

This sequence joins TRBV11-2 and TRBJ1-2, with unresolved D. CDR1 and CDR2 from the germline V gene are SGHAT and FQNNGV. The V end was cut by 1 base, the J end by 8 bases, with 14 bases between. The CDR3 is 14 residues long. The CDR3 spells CASSLVGGFEGYTF. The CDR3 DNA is TGTGCCAGCAGCTTAGTAGGAGGGTTTGAAGGCTACACCTTC. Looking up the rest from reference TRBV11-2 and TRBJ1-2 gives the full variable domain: EAGVAQSPRYKIIEKRQSVAFWCNPISGHATLYWYQQILGQGPKLLIQFQNNGVVDDSQLPKDRFSAERLKGVDSTLKIQPAKLEDSAVYLCASSLVGGFEGYTFGSGTRLTVV.

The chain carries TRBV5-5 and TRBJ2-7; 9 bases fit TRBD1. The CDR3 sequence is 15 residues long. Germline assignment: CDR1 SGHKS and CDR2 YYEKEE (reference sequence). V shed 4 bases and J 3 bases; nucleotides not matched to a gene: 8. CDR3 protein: CASSTPGQGIYEQYF. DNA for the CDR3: TGTGCCAGCAGCACCCCGGGACAGGGTATCTACGAGCAGTACTTC. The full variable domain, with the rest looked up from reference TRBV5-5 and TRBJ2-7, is DAGVTQSPTHLIKTRGQQVTLRCSPISGHKSVSWYQQVLGQGPQFIFQYYEKEERGRGNFPDRFSARQFPNYSSELNVNALLLGDSALYLCASSTPGQGIYEQYFGPGTRLTVT.

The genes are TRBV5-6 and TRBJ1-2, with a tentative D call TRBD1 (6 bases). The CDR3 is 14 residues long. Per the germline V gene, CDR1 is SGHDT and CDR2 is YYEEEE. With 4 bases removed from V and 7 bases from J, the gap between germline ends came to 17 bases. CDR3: CASSPLGGGSGYTF. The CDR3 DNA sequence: TGTGCCAGCAGCCCTCTGGGGGGGGGCAGTGGCTACACCTTC.

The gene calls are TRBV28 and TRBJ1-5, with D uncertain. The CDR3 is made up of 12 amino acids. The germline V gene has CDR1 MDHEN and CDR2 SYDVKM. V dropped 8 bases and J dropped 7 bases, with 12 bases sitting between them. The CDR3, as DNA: TGTGCCAGCCGGGAGGGCTACCAGCCCCAGCATTTT. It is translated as CASREGYQPQHF.

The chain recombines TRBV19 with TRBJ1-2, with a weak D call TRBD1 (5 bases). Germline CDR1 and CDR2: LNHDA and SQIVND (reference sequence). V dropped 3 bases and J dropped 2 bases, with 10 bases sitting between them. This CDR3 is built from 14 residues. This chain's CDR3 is CASSISAGNYGYTF. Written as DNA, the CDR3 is TGTGCCAGTAGTATTTCGGCAGGGAACTATGGCTACACCTTC. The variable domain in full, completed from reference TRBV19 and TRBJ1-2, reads DGGITQSPKYLFRKEGQNVTLSCEQNLNHDAMYWYRQDPGQGLRLIYYSQIVNDFQKGDIAEGYSVSREKKESFPLTVTSAQKNPTAFYLCASSISAGNYGYTFGSGTRLTVV.

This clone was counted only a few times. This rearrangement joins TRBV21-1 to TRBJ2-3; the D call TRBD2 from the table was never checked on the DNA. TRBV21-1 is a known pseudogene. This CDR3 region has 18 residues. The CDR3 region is CASSTWGASGSLTDTQYF. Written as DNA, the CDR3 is TGTGCCAGCAGCACTTGGGGGGCTAGCGGGAGTCTGACAGATACGCAGTATTTT.

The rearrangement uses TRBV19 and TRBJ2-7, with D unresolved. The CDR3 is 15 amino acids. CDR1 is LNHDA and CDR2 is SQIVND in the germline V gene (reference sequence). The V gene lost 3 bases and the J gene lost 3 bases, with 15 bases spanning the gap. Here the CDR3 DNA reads TGTGCCAGTAGTATTAAGAGGAACTCAAACTACGAGCAGTACTTC. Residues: CASSIKRNSNYEQYF. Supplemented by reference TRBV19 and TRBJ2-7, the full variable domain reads DGGITQSPKYLFRKEGQNVTLSCEQNLNHDAMYWYRQDPGQGLRLIYYSQIVNDFQKGDIAEGYSVSREKKESFPLTVTSAQKNPTAFYLCASSIKRNSNYEQYFGPGTRLTVT.

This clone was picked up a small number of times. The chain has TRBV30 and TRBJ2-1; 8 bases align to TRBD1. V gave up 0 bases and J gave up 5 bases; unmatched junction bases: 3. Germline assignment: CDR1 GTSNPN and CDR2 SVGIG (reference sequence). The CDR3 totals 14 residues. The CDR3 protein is CAWSVGRGHNEQFF. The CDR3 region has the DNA TGTGCCTGGAGTGTCGGCAGGGGGCACAATGAGCAGTTCTTC.

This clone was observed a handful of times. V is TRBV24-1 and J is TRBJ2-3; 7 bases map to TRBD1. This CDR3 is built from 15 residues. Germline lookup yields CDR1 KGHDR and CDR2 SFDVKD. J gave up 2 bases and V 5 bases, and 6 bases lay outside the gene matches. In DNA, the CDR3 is TGTGCCACCAGTGCCCTGACAGGGAACACAGATACGCAGTATTTT. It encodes CATSALTGNTDTQYF.

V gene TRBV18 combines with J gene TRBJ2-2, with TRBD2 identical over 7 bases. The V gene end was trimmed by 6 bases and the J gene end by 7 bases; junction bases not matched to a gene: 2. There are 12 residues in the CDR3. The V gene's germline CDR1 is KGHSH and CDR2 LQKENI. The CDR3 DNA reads TGTGCCAGCTCGCGGGGGAACGGGGAGCTGTTTTTT. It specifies CASSRGNGELFF.

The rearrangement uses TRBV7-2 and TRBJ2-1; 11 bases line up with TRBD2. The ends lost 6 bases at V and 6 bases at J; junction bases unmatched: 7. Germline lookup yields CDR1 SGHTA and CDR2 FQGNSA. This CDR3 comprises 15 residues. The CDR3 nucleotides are TGTGCCAGCAGTTACACCGGGACTAGCGGCAATGAGCAGTTCTTC. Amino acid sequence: CASSYTGTSGNEQFF.

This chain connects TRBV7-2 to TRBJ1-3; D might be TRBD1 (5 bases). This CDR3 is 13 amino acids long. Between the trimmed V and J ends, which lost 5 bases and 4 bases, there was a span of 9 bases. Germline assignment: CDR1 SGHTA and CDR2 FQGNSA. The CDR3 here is CASSTGRGNTIYF. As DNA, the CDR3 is TGTGCCAGCAGCACAGGTCGAGGAAACACCATATATTTT.

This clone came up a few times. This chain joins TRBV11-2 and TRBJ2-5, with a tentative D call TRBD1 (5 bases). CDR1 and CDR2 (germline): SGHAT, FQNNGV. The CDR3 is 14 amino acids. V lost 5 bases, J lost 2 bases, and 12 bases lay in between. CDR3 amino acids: CASSPTTVQETQYF. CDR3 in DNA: TGTGCCAGCAGCCCGACGACAGTTCAAGAGACCCAGTACTTC. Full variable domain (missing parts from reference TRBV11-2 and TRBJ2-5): EAGVAQSPRYKIIEKRQSVAFWCNPISGHATLYWYQQILGQGPKLLIQFQNNGVVDDSQLPKDRFSAERLKGVDSTLKIQPAKLEDSAVYLCASSPTTVQETQYFGPGTRLLVL.

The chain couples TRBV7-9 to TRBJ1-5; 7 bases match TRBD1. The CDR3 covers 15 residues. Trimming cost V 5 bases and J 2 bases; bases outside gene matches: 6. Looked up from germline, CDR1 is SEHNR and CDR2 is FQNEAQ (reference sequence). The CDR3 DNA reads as TGTGCCAGCAGCCCACCGGGGACAGGCAATCAGCCCCAGCATTTT. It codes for CASSPPGTGNQPQHF.

CDR3 sequence: CASSAGTSGGPLTDTQYF. As DNA, the CDR3 is TGCGCCAGCAGTGCCGGGACTAGCGGGGGCCCTCTCACAGATACGCAGTATTTT. The chain recombines TRBV10-1 with TRBJ2-3, with 14 positions matching TRBD2. V lost 4 bases, J lost 2 bases, and 8 bases stayed unmatched. Germline V gives CDR1 WNHNN, CDR2 SYGVQD (reference sequence). This CDR3 region has 18 residues.

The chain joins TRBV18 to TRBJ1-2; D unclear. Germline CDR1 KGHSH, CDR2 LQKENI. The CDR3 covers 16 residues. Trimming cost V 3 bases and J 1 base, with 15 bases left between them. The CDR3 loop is CASSPARRANNYGYTF. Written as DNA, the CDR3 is TGTGCCAGCTCACCCGCGAGGAGGGCAAATAACTATGGCTACACCTTC.

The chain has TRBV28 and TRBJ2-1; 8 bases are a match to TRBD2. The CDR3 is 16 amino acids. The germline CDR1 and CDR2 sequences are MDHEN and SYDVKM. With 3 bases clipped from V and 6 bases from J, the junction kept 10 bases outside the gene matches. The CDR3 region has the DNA TGTGCCAGCAGTTTGGTGGGCAGCGGGGGCCTCAATGAGCAGTTCTTC. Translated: CASSLVGSGGLNEQFF.

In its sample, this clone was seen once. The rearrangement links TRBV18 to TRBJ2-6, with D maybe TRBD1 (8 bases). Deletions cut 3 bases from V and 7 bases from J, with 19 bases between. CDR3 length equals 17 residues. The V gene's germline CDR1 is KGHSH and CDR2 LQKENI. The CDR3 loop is CASSPIQGGSGANVLTF. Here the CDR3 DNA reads TGTGCCAGCTCACCGATACAGGGGGGGTCCGGAGCCAACGTCCTGACTTTC.

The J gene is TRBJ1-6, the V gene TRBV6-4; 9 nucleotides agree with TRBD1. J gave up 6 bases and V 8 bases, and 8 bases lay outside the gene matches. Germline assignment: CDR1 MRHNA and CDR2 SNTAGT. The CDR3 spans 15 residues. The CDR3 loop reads CASFGRQGVNSPLHF. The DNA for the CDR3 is TGTGCCAGCTTTGGTCGACAGGGGGTTAATTCACCCCTCCACTTT.

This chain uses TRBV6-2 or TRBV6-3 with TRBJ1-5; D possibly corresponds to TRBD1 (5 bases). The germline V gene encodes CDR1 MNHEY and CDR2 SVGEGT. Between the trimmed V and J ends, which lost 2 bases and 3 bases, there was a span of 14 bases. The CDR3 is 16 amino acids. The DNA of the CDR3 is TGTGCCAGCAGTTACCCCGGACAAGGGATCAATCAGCCCCAGCATTTT. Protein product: CASSYPGQGINQPQHF.